These T cell receptor beta chains were read from a single sample in a study of T-cell reconstitution after alpha-beta-depleted transplantation in children. TCRdb recomputed calls from the PCR reads with MiXCR, one row per CDR3 protein. The table has about 240,000 distinct CDR3 sequences, roughly 26% seen once. The sequenced sample was PBMCs, obtained before TCRalphabeta/CD19-depleted stem cell transplant. The receptors come from a girl aged 2-10 years with Fanconi anemia, due to receive a stem cell transplant. Both conserved end residues are part of each CDR3. D genes are given only for firm matches. Not every row has a clone size; where given, it reads once, few, many or a size class.

D gene,J gene,clone size,V gene,CDR3 protein,CDR3 DNA
-,TRBJ2-5,-,TRBV28,CASSAPLEGAGETQYF,TGTGCCAGCAGTGCCCCCCTGGAGGGGGCGGGGGAGACCCAGTACTTC
TRBD1,TRBJ2-7,-,TRBV11-3,CASSLDRGAVEQYF,TGTGCCAGCAGCCTAGACAGGGGGGCGGTCGAGCAGTACTTC
TRBD2,TRBJ2-1,many,TRBV29-1,CSVDRTSGVHNEQFF,TGCAGCGTAGATAGGACTAGCGGGGTACACAATGAGCAGTTCTTC
-,TRBJ1-4,-,TRBV6-1,CASSEGTPGLFF,TGTGCCAGCAGTGAAGGGACGCCCGGCTTGTTTTTT
TRBD2,TRBJ2-3,-,TRBV13,CASSSPDAGGSLNTQYF,TGTGCCAGCAGCTCCCCAGATGCGGGGGGTTCTTTAAATACGCAGTATTTT
-,TRBJ2-5,-,TRBV20-1,CSARGSPSGWQETQYF,TGCAGTGCTAGAGGGTCCCCATCGGGTTGGCAAGAGACCCAGTACTTC
-,TRBJ2-3,once,TRBV10-3,CAIGGGPDTQYF,TGTGCCATCGGTGGGGGGCCCGATACGCAGTATTTT
-,TRBJ2-1,few,TRBV5-1,CASSLVKGYYEQFF,TGCGCCAGCAGCTTGGTCAAGGGGTATTATGAGCAGTTCTTC
-,TRBJ2-7,many,TRBV20-1,CSARPTFSSYEQYF,TGCAGTGCTCGCCCAACGTTTAGTTCCTACGAGCAGTACTTC
-,TRBJ1-1,-,TRBV7-9,CASSTALNTEAFF,TGTGCCAGCAGCACAGCTTTGAACACTGAAGCTTTCTTT
TRBD2,TRBJ2-3,-,TRBV7-8,CASIVLAGAPSTDTQYF,TGTGCCAGCATAGTACTAGCGGGAGCGCCTAGCACAGATACGCAGTATTTT
TRBD2,TRBJ2-3,few,TRBV5-1,CASSRLAGDGTDTQYF,TGCGCCAGCAGCCGATTAGCGGGGGACGGCACAGATACGCAGTATTTT
-,TRBJ2-5,many,TRBV29-1,CSAARTAGQETQYF,TGCAGCGCCGCTCGGACAGCTGGCCAAGAGACCCAGTACTTC
-,TRBJ2-4,many,TRBV6-2/TRBV6-3,CASSYFEDIQYF,TGTGCCAGCAGTTACTTCGAAGACATTCAGTACTTC
-,TRBJ2-1,-,TRBV11-2,CASSRDRLNEQFF,TGTGCCAGCAGCCGCGACAGGTTGAATGAGCAGTTCTTC
TRBD1,TRBJ2-7,many,TRBV2,CASSAGTGGYEQYF,TGTGCCAGCAGTGCCGGGACAGGGGGCTACGAGCAGTACTTC
TRBD1,TRBJ2-6,few,TRBV12-3/TRBV12-4,CASRLGTAYSGANVLTF,TGTGCCAGCAGGTTAGGGACAGCCTACTCTGGGGCCAACGTCCTGACTTTC
-,TRBJ2-1,many,TRBV9,CASSASILNEQFF,TGTGCCAGCAGCGCCTCGATCCTCAATGAGCAGTTCTTC
-,TRBJ2-1,many,TRBV20-1,CSAKRELEQFF,TGCAGTGCGAAGAGAGAACTTGAGCAGTTCTTC
-,TRBJ2-2,-,TRBV28,CASSSDSHRGELFF,TGTGCCAGCAGTTCGGACAGCCACCGCGGGGAGCTGTTTTTT
-,TRBJ1-1,few,TRBV29-1,CSVLRPRGMNTEAFF,TGCAGCGTCCTGCGGCCCAGGGGAATGAACACTGAAGCTTTCTTT
-,TRBJ2-2,few,TRBV29-1,CSVPLEGRTGELFF,TGCAGCGTCCCTCTAGAGGGAAGAACCGGGGAGCTGTTTTTT
-,TRBJ2-7,many,TRBV6-1,CASTRGGTQEYEQYF,TGTGCCAGTACACGGGGCGGGACACAAGAATACGAGCAGTACTTC
-,TRBJ2-7,many,TRBV19,CASSIIEGKGYEQYF,TGTGCCAGTAGTATAATAGAGGGGAAGGGATACGAGCAGTACTTC
-,TRBJ1-1,few,TRBV20-1,CSARRGAREAFF,TGCAGTGCTAGGAGGGGGGCACGTGAAGCTTTCTTT
-,TRBJ2-7,many,TRBV15,CATSRGGEDEQYF,TGTGCCACCAGCAGAGGGGGGGAGGACGAGCAGTACTTC
-,TRBJ2-7,once,TRBV18,CASSPLAYEQYF,TGTGCCAGCTCACCACTGGCCTACGAGCAGTACTTC
-,TRBJ2-1,many,TRBV15,CATSSPRTKNNEQFF,TGTGCCACCAGCAGTCCCCGGACAAAGAACAATGAGCAGTTCTTC
TRBD1,TRBJ1-6,-,TRBV13,CASSFRGMSYNSPLHF,TGTGCCAGCAGCTTCAGGGGGATGTCCTATAATTCACCCCTCCACTTT
TRBD1,TRBJ2-7,-,TRBV11-2,CASSLQGQGTYEQYF,TGTGCCAGCAGCTTACAGGGACAGGGCACCTACGAGCAGTACTTC
TRBD2,TRBJ2-7,-,TRBV6-5,CASSSTGRAGEQYF,TGTGCCAGCAGTTCCACCGGGAGGGCTGGGGAGCAGTACTTC
-,TRBJ2-1,-,TRBV7-3,CASSLTVRADYNEQFF,TGTGCCAGCAGCTTAACAGTGCGGGCTGACTACAATGAGCAGTTCTTC
TRBD1,TRBJ1-1,many,TRBV6-5,CASSDRVNTEAFF,TGTGCCAGCAGCGACAGGGTGAACACTGAAGCTTTCTTT
-,TRBJ2-2,many,TRBV6-5,CASSYSQGTANTGELFF,TGTGCCAGCAGTTACTCACAGGGAACTGCGAACACCGGGGAGCTGTTTTTT
-,TRBJ1-2,many,TRBV28,CASSLPGSSNYGYTF,TGTGCCAGCAGTTTACCGGGTTCGTCTAACTATGGCTACACCTTC
TRBD2,TRBJ2-3,-,TRBV11-2,CASSLEALAGGLGDTQYF,TGTGCCAGCAGCTTAGAGGCGCTAGCGGGGGGGCTTGGAGATACGCAGTATTTT
-,TRBJ2-1,few,TRBV20-1,CSANRATGGEQFF,TGCAGTGCTAACAGAGCGACCGGGGGCGAGCAGTTCTTC